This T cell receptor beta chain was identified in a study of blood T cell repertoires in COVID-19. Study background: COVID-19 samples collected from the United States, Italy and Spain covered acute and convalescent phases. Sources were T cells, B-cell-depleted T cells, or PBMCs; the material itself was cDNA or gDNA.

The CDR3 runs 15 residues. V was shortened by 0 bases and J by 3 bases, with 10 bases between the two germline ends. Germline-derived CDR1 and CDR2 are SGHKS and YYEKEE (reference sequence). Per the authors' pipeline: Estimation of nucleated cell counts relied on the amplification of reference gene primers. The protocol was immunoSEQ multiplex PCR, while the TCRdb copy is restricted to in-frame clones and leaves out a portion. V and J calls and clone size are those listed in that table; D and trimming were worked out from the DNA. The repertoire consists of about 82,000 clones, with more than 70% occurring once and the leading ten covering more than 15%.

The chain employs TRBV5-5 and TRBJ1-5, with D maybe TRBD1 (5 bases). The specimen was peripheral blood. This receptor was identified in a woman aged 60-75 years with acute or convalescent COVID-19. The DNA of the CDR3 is TGTGCCAGCAGCTTGGTTACTGGGGCCAATCAGCCCCAGCATTTT. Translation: CASSLVTGANQPQHF.